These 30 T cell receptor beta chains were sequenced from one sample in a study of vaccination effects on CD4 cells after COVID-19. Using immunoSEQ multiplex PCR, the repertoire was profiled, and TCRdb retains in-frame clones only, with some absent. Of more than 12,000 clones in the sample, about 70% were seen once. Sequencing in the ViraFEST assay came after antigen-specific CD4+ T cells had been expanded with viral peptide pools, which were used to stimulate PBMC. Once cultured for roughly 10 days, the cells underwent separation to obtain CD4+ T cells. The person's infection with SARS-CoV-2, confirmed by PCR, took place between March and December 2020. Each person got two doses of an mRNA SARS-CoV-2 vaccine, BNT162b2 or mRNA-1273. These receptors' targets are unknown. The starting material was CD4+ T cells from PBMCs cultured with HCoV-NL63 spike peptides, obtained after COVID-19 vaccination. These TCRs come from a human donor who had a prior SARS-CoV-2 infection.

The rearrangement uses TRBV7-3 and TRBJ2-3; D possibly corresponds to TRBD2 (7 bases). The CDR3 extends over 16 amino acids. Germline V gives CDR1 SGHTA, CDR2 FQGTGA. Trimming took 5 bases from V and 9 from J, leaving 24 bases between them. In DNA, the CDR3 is TGTGCCAGCAGCCCGCACCCGACGGGGGGCCCCGACACGCAGTATTTT. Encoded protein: CASSPHPTGGPDTQYF.

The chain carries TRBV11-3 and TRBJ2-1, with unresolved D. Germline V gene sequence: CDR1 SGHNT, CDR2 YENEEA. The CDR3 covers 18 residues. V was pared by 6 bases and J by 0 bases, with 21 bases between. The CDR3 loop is CASSPNWWDRDSYNEQFF. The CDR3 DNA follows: TGTGCCAGCAGTCCGAATTGGTGGGATAGGGACTCCTACAATGAGCAGTTCTTC.

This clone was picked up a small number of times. The DNA for the CDR3 is TGTGCCAGCAGCTCCTCCTCCGGGACAGGAAACACCATATATTTT. Translation: CASSSSSGTGNTIYF. The V and J genes are TRBV11-3 and TRBJ1-3, with D possibly matching TRBD1 (6 bases). Germline loops: CDR1 SGHNT, CDR2 YENEEA. The CDR3 length is 15 residues. Between the trimmed V and J ends, which lost 4 bases and 4 bases, there was a span of 14 bases.

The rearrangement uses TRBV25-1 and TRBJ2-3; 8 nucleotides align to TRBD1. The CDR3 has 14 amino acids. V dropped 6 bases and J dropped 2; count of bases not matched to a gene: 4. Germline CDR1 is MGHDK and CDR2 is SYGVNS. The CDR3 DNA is TGTGCCAGCAGACGACAGGGGTACACAGATACGCAGTATTTT. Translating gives CASRRQGYTDTQYF.

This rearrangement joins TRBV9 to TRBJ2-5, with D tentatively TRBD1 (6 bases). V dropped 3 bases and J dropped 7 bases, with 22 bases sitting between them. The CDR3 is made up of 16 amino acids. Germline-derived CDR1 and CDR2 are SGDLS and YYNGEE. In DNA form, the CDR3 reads TGTGCCAGCAGCGAAGGGCAGGGGCAGGTTCCGGGGACCCAGTACTTC. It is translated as CASSEGQGQVPGTQYF. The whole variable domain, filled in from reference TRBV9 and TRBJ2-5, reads DSGVTQTPKHLITATGQRVTLRCSPRSGDLSVYWYQQSLDQGLQFLIQYYNGEERAKGNILERFSAQQFPDLHSELNLSSLELGDSALYFCASSEGQGQVPGTQYFGPGTRLLVL.

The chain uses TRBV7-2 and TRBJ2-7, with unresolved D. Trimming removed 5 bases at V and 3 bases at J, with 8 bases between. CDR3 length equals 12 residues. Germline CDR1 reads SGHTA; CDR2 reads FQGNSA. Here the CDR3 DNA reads TGTGCCAGCAGCAGCAGTATCTACGAGCAGTACTTC. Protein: CASSSSIYEQYF.

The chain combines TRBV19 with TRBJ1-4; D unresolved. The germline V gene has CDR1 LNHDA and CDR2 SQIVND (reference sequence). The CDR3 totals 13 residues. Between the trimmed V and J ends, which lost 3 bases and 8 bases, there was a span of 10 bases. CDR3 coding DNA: TGTGCCAGTAGTATTCGGGGTTTCGAAAAACTGTTTTTT. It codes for CASSIRGFEKLFF.

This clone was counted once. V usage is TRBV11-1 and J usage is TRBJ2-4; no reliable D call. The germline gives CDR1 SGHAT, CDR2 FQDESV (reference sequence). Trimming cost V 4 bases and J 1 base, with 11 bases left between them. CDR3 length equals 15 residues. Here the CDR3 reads CASSSPGSAKNIQYF. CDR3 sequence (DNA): TGTGCCAGCAGCTCCCCCGGTTCGGCCAAAAACATTCAGTACTTC. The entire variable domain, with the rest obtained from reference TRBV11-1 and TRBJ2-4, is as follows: EAEVAQSPRYKITEKSQAVAFWCDPISGHATLYWYRQILGQGPELLVQFQDESVVDDSQLPKDRFSAERLKGVDSTLKIQPAELGDSAMYLCASSSPGSAKNIQYFGAGTRLSVL.

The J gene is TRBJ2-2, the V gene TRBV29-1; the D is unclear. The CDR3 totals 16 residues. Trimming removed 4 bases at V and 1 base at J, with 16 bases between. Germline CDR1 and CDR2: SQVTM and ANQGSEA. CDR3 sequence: CSVAASTSVNTGELFF. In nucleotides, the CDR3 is TGCAGCGTTGCGGCGTCCACGTCTGTGAACACCGGGGAGCTGTTTTTT.

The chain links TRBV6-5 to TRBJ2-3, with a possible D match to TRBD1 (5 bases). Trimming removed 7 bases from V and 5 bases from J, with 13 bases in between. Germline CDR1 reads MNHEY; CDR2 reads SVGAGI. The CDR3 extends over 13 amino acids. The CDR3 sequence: CASTNRGRDTQYF. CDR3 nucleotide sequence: TGTGCCAGCACCAATAGGGGAAGAGATACGCAGTATTTT.

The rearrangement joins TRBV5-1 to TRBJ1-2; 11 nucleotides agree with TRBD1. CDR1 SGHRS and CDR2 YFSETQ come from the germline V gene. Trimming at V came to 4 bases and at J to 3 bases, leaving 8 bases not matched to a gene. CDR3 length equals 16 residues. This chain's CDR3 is CASSGRDRGLDYGYTF. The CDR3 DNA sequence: TGCGCCAGCAGCGGACGGGACAGGGGGTTGGACTATGGCTACACCTTC.

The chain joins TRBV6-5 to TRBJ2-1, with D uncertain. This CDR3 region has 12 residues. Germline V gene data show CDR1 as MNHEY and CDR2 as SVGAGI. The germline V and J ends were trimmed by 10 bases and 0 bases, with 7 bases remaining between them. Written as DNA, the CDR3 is TGTGCCACTGACAACTCCTACAATGAGCAGTTCTTC. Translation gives CATDNSYNEQFF.

The CDR3 DNA sequence: TGCGCCAGCAGCTTGGCTCTAGCGGGGTCAGAGACCCAGTACTTC. It yields the protein CASSLALAGSETQYF. The chain recombines TRBV5-1 with TRBJ2-5; 9 bases line up with TRBD2. The CDR3 length is 15 residues. V lost 0 bases to trimming and J lost 4 bases; unmatched junction nucleotides: 4. Germline CDR1 SGHRS, CDR2 YFSETQ.

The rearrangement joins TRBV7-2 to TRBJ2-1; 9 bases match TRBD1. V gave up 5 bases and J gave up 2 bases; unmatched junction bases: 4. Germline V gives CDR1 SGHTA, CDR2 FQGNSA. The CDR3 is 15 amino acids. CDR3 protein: CASSTYRGPYNEQFF. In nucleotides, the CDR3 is TGTGCCAGCAGCACCTACAGGGGGCCCTACAATGAGCAGTTCTTC.

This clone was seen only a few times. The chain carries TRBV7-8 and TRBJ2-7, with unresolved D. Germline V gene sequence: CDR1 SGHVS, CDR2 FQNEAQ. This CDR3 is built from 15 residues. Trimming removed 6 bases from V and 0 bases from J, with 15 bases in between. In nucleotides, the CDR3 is TGTGCCAGCAGACAAGAGCCTGGAAGCTCCTACGAGCAGTACTTC. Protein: CASRQEPGSSYEQYF.

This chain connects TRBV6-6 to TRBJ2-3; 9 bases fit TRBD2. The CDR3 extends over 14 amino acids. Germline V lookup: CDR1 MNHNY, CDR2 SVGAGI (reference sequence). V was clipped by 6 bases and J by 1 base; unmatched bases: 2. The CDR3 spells CASSRTSGTDTQYF. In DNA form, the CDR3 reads TGTGCCAGCAGCCGGACTAGCGGCACAGATACGCAGTATTTT.

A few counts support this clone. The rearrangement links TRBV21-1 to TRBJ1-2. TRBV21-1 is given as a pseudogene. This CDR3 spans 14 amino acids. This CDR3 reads CASSNVRGWYGYTF. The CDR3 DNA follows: TGTGCCAGCAGCAACGTCCGGGGGTGGTATGGCTACACCTTC.

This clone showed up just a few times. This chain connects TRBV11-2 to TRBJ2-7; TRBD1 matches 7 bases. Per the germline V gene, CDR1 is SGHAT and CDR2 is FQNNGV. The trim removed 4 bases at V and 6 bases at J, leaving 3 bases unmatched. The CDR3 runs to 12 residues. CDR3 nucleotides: TGTGCCAGCAGCTGGACAGGACCCGAGCAGTACTTC. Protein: CASSWTGPEQYF.

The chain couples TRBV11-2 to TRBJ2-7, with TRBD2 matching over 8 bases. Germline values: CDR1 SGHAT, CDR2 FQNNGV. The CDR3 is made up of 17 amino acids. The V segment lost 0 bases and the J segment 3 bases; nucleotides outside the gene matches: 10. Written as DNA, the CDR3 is TGTGCCAGCAGCTTAGAAGCCGGGGGGGGGCTTCGCTACGAGCAGTACTTC. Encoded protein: CASSLEAGGGLRYEQYF.

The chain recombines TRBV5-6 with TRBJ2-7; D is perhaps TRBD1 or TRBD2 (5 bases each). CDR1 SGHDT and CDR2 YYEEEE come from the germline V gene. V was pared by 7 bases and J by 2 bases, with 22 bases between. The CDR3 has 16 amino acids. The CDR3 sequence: CASGRWGTDLTYEQYF. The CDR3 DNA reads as TGTGCCAGCGGGCGATGGGGGACGGATCTGACCTACGAGCAGTACTTC.

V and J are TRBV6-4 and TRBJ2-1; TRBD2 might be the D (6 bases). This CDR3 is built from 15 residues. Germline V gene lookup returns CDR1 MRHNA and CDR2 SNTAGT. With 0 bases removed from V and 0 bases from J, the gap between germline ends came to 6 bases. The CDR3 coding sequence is TGTGCCAGCAGTGACTCTAGCGGCTCCTACAATGAGCAGTTCTTC. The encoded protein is CASSDSSGSYNEQFF.

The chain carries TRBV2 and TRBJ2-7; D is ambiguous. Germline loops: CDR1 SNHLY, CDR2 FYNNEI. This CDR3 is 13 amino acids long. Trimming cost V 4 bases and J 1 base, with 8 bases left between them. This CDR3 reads CASSGDWSYEQYF. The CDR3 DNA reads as TGTGCCAGCAGTGGGGATTGGTCCTACGAGCAGTACTTC.

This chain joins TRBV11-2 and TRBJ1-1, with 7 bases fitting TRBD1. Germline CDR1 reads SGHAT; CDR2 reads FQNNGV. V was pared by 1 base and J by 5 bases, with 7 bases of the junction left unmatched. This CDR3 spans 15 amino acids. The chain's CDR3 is CASSLVVRGDTEAFF. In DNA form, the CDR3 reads TGTGCCAGCAGCTTAGTTGTCAGGGGGGATACTGAAGCTTTCTTT.

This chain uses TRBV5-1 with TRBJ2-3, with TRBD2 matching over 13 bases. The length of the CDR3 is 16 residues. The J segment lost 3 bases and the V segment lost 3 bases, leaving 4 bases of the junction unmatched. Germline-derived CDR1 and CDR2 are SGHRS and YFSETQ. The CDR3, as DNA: TGCGCCAGCAGCTCGGGGACTAGCGGGATAACAGATACGCAGTATTTT. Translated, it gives CASSSGTSGITDTQYF. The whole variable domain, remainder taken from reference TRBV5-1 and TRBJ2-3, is KAGVTQTPRYLIKTRGQQVTLSCSPISGHRSVSWYQQTPGQGLQFLFEYFSETQRNKGNFPGRFSGRQFSNSRSEMNVSTLELGDSALYLCASSSGTSGITDTQYFGPGTRLTVL.

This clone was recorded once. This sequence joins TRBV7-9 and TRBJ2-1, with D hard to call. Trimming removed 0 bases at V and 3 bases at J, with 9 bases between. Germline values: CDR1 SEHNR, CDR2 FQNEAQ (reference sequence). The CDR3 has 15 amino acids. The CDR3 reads CASSLAGRNYNEQFF. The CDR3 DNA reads TGTGCCAGCAGCTTAGCAGGGCGTAACTACAATGAGCAGTTCTTC.

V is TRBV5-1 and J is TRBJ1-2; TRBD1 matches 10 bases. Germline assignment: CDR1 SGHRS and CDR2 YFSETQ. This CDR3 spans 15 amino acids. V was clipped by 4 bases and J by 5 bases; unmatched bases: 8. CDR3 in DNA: TGCGCCAGCAGCAATGGAGGACAGGGGGGTTATGGCTACACCTTC. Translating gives CASSNGGQGGYGYTF. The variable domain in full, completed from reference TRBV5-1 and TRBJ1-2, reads KAGVTQTPRYLIKTRGQQVTLSCSPISGHRSVSWYQQTPGQGLQFLFEYFSETQRNKGNFPGRFSGRQFSNSRSEMNVSTLELGDSALYLCASSNGGQGGYGYTFGSGTRLTVV.

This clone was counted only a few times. DNA of the CDR3: TGTGCCAGCAGCCCGAGGACATCACCGACCGGGGAGCTGTTTTTT. It is translated as CASSPRTSPTGELFF. This chain uses TRBV4-2 with TRBJ2-2; tentatively, D is TRBD1 (5 bases). Germline loops: CDR1 LGHNA, CDR2 YNFKEQ. The CDR3 extends over 15 amino acids. V lost 4 bases and J 5 bases, leaving 14 bases between the germline ends.

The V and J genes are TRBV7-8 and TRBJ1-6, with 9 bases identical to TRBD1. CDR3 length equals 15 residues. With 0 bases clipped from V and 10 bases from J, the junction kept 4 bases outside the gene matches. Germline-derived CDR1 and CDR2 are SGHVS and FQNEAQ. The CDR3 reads CASSLALQGASPLHF. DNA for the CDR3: TGTGCCAGCAGCTTAGCTCTACAGGGGGCCTCACCCCTCCACTTT.

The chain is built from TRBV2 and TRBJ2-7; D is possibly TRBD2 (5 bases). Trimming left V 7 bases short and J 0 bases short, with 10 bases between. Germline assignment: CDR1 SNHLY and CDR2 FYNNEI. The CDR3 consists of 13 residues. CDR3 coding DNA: TGTGCCAGCATCCGTCGGGGCTCCTACGAGCAGTACTTC. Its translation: CASIRRGSYEQYF.

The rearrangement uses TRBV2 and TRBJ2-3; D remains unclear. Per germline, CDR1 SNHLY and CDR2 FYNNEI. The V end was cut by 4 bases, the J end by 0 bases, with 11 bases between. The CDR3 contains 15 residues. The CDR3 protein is CASSVRRPSTDTQYF. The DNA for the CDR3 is TGTGCCAGCAGTGTCCGACGGCCGAGCACAGATACGCAGTATTTT.